This T cell receptor beta chain is from a study of blood T cell repertoires in COVID-19. Method: immunoSEQ multiplex PCR; TCRdb's copy keeps in-frame clones and lacks some. The sample lists roughly 79,000 clones, roughly 84% occurring once. The sequencing input was peripheral blood. This receptor was taken from a man aged 50-59 years with acute or convalescent COVID-19.

The CDR3 bases are TGTGCCAGCACCCGAGACATTCAGTACTTC. It yields the protein CASTRDIQYF. The chain links TRBV12-3 or TRBV12-4 to TRBJ2-4; unclear D gene. The CDR3 runs 10 residues. V lost 7 bases to trimming and J lost 8 bases, with 6 bases between them.